This paragraph reports one TCR beta chain. No antigen is known for it. It was patients with CD8+CD57+ cell expansion by flow cytometry who were chosen for sequencing. Trimming at V came to 3 bases and at J to 14 bases, leaving 17 bases not matched to a gene. Germline V gene lookup returns CDR1 SGHTA and CDR2 FQGNSA. The CDR3 has 15 amino acids. Both TCR beta VDJ combination and CDR3 sequence profiling were carried out. Genomic DNA was the template for this profiling. TCRdb reprocessed the reads with MiXCR, giving one entry per CDR3 protein. The table records roughly 250,000 distinct CDR3 sequences, roughly 80% of them present only once. The data were obtained in a study of CD8+CD57+ T cells in acquired aplastic anemia. Study observations and caveats: Shared by patients and controls, 25 to 35 CD8+ CDR3s were abundant in patients. Patients and healthy controls showed no significant CD8+ Simpson's diversity difference.

The J gene is TRBJ1-1, the V gene TRBV7-2, with 8 bases aligning to TRBD1. This sequence originates from a human donor with aplastic anemia. Sequenced input: sorted CD4+, CD8+, or CD8+CD57+ T cells (not recorded which) from PBMCs. The CDR3 here is CASSLTGAGDYGDFF. For the CDR3, the DNA is TGTGCCAGCAGCTTGACAGGGGCAGGCGACTATGGAGACTTCTTT. Combining the CDR3 with reference TRBV7-2 and TRBJ1-1 gives the whole variable domain GAGVSQSPSNKVTEKGKDVELRCDPISGHTALYWYRQSLGQGLEFLIYFQGNSAPDKSGLPSDRFSAERTGGSVSTLTIQRTQQEDSAVYLCASSLTGAGDYGDFFGQGTRLTVV.